Following are 12 T cell receptor beta chains from one sample sequenced in a study of CD8 T cells in ankylosing spondylitis. TCRdb re-called the 5' RACE reads through MiXCR, storing one row per CDR3 protein. The profile shows 200,000 to 250,000 distinct CDR3 sequences, 20% to 30% of them singletons. The sample was blood, either unsorted or a sorted T cell fraction (not recorded which). The receptors stem from a male donor with ankylosing spondylitis or in good health (not recorded which).

The chain recombines TRBV20-1 with TRBJ2-1, with 9 bases aligning to TRBD2. This CDR3 contains 14 residues. Per the germline V gene, CDR1 is DFQATT and CDR2 is SNEGSKA (reference sequence). V was clipped by 4 bases and J by 7 bases; unmatched bases: 8. The CDR3 loop is CSAKSLAGLNEQFF. The CDR3 nucleotides are TGCAGTGCTAAAAGTCTAGCGGGACTGAATGAGCAGTTCTTC.

In its sample, this clonotype was seen many times. The chain combines TRBV20-1 with TRBJ1-5, with a weak D call TRBD1 (5 bases). Between the trimmed V and J ends, which lost 6 bases and 9 bases, there was a span of 18 bases. This CDR3 contains 13 residues. Germline lookup yields CDR1 DFQATT and CDR2 SNEGSKA (reference sequence). The CDR3 nucleotides read TGCAGTGCACTCCGGGGGGTCAGTTCGCCCCAGCATTTT. The encoded protein is CSALRGVSSPQHF.

This clonotype was counted at least ten times. V and J are TRBV24-1 and TRBJ2-3; D possibly corresponds to TRBD1 (6 bases). Trimming removed 4 bases at V and 4 bases at J, with 8 bases between. CDR3 length equals 13 residues. CDR1 is KGHDR, CDR2 SFDVKD, per germline. The CDR3 protein is CATSDSGADTQYF. CDR3 coding DNA: TGTGCCACCAGTGACTCAGGGGCAGATACGCAGTATTTT.

This clonotype was recorded many times. J is TRBJ2-3 and V is TRBV11-2, with D possibly TRBD2 on 6 matching bases. This CDR3 region has 15 residues. Germline CDR1 and CDR2: SGHAT and FQNNGV. V lost 4 bases and J 1 base, leaving 12 bases between the germline ends. The CDR3 nucleotides read TGTGCCAGCAGCTCGGCCTTAGCGGGCACAGATACGCAGTATTTT. This gives the protein CASSSALAGTDTQYF.

This clonotype was seen only a few times. The gene calls are TRBV20-1 and TRBJ2-3, with 7 bases matching TRBD2. The CDR3 consists of 16 residues. The germline V gene has CDR1 DFQATT and CDR2 SNEGSKA (reference sequence). V trimming: 6 bases; J trimming: 0 bases; junction bases outside the gene matches: 12. CDR3 in amino acids: CSASAPFSGSTDTQYF. The CDR3, as DNA: TGCAGTGCAAGCGCCCCTTTTAGCGGGAGCACAGATACGCAGTATTTT.

Regarding this clonotype: With a much larger clone just one base away, this may be a read error. The V call is TRBV24-1, the J call TRBJ2-1; TRBD2 agrees at 7 bases. CDR3 length equals 16 residues. Germline V gene sequence: CDR1 KGHDR, CDR2 SFDVKD. The V gene end was trimmed by 3 bases and the J gene end by 3 bases; junction bases not matched to a gene: 7. This chain's CDR3 is CATSDPLADIYNEQFF. CDR3 nucleotides: TGTGCCACCAGTGATCCTCTAGCGGACATCTACAATGAGCAGTTCTTC.

In this sample, this clonotype turned up many times. This chain joins TRBV3-1 and TRBJ1-1, with no clear D. The germline V gene has CDR1 LGHDT and CDR2 YNNKEL (reference sequence). This CDR3 spans 14 amino acids. Trimming pared 4 bases from V and 3 bases from J, leaving 12 bases between. This CDR3 is CASSRLVGDTEAFF. The CDR3 DNA sequence: TGTGCCAGCAGCCGGCTCGTCGGGGACACTGAAGCTTTCTTT.

This clonotype was observed a few times. The chain links TRBV7-8 to TRBJ2-3, with 8 positions matching TRBD2. Germline values: CDR1 SGHVS, CDR2 FQNEAQ. After removal of 3 bases from V and 3 bases from J, the junction contained 5 bases not matched to a gene. The CDR3 runs to 15 residues. CDR3 nucleotides: TGTGCCAGCAGCTTCTTAGCGGGGAGGACAGATACGCAGTATTTT. Translation: CASSFLAGRTDTQYF.

This clonotype appeared a few times. The J gene is TRBJ1-4, the V gene TRBV6-6, with TRBD1 as a possible D gene (6 bases). V was pared by 10 bases and J by 4 bases, with 10 bases between. This CDR3 is built from 12 residues. Germline V gene data show CDR1 as MNHNY and CDR2 as SVGAGI (reference sequence). Written as DNA, the CDR3 is TGTGCCACAGGGGCCCTTAATGAAAAACTGTTTTTT. Residues: CATGALNEKLFF.

J is TRBJ2-7 and V is TRBV29-1, with 8 bases matching TRBD2. This CDR3 is 15 amino acids long. Germline CDR1 is SQVTM and CDR2 is ANQGSEA. J was trimmed by 4 bases and V by 5 bases; bases with no gene match: 13. CDR3 nucleotide sequence: TGCAGCGTTATTGGGGCGGGAGGATCCAGGTACGAGCAGTACTTC. Translated, it gives CSVIGAGGSRYEQYF.

This clonotype was seen many times. CDR3 sequence (DNA): TGTGCCAGCACGCGGCCAGAGGGGTATCAGCCCCAGCATTTT. This gives the protein CASTRPEGYQPQHF. This rearrangement joins TRBV28 to TRBJ1-5, with D tentatively TRBD1 (5 bases). V lost 7 bases to trimming and J lost 5 bases, with 15 bases between them. The CDR3 consists of 14 residues. The germline V gene encodes CDR1 MDHEN and CDR2 SYDVKM.

This chain uses TRBV20-1 with TRBJ2-5; either TRBD1 or TRBD2 may fit D (5 bases each). CDR3 length equals 13 residues. V was cut by 4 bases and J by 2 bases, with 11 bases left in between. Germline V gene sequence: CDR1 DFQATT, CDR2 SNEGSKA (reference sequence). The CDR3 DNA is TGCAGTGCTACCGGTTGGGGGCAAGAGACCCAGTACTTC. This codes for CSATGWGQETQYF.